Below are 19 T cell receptor beta chains sequenced from a single sample in a study of blood T cell repertoires in COVID-19. TCRdb's copy holds only in-frame clones and misses some; the assay was immunoSEQ multiplex PCR. The sample yields around 310,000 clones, about 90% seen once. What was sequenced was peripheral blood. The origin of the receptors is a woman aged 40 to 49 with COVID-19, enrolled during active disease.

The genes are TRBV30 and TRBJ2-1; TRBD2 aligns across 8 bases. J lost 9 bases, V lost 8 bases, and 18 bases had no gene match. The CDR3 is 15 amino acids. CDR1 is GTSNPN, CDR2 SVGIG, per germline (reference sequence). CDR3 sequence (DNA): TGTGCCCGCTCGAAGGAAGCGGGAGTATTAGGTGAGCAGTTCTTC. Its protein product is CARSKEAGVLGEQFF.

The chain combines TRBV7-2 with TRBJ1-2; D is unresolved. The V gene's germline CDR1 is SGHTA and CDR2 FQGNSA. Trimming removed 5 bases from V and 2 bases from J, with 12 bases in between. The CDR3 has 14 residues. In DNA, the CDR3 is TGTGCCAGCAGCCCTGCTAGGGAGAACTATGGCTACACCTTC. It specifies CASSPARENYGYTF.

The chain has TRBV10-3 and TRBJ2-7; a weak D match, TRBD1 (6 bases). Trimming removed 6 bases from V and 0 bases from J, with 9 bases in between. Germline lookup yields CDR1 ENHRY and CDR2 SYGVKD. This CDR3 is 13 amino acids long. DNA for the CDR3: TGTGCCATCAGGGAACAGGGCTCCTACGAGCAGTACTTC. Protein: CAIREQGSYEQYF.

The chain couples TRBV10-3 to TRBJ1-1, with D unclear. This CDR3 has 14 amino acids. V lost 2 bases to trimming and J lost 4 bases, with 11 bases between them. Germline values: CDR1 ENHRY, CDR2 SYGVKD. The CDR3 here is CAISEMGGSTEAFF. The CDR3 DNA reads TGTGCCATCAGTGAGATGGGAGGGAGCACTGAAGCTTTCTTT.

This chain links TRBV27 with TRBJ1-2; TRBD1 might be the D (6 bases). The CDR3 totals 15 residues. Trimming took off 3 bases at V and 1 base at J, with 12 bases between the two ends. Germline CDR1 reads MNHEY; CDR2 reads SMNVEV (reference sequence). In nucleotides, the CDR3 is TGTGCCAGCAGTTTTGGGGGGGCCGTTAACTATGGCTACACCTTC. Translation: CASSFGGAVNYGYTF.

V gene TRBV5-6 combines with J gene TRBJ1-6; no firm D call. This CDR3 contains 15 residues. The germline V and J ends were trimmed by 3 bases and 10 bases, with 17 bases remaining between them. Germline-derived CDR1 and CDR2 are SGHDT and YYEEEE. The CDR3 DNA follows: TGTGCCAGCAGCTCCCGGGGAGGGTCGGGATCACCCCTCCACTTT. Translation: CASSSRGGSGSPLHF.

This rearrangement joins TRBV19 to TRBJ1-6; D uncertain. Germline CDR1 and CDR2: LNHDA and SQIVND (reference sequence). V shed 3 bases and J shed 4 bases, with 10 bases lying between them. This CDR3 is 15 amino acids long. Written as DNA, the CDR3 is TGTGCCAGTAGTATCGGTACAGATTATAATTCACCCCTCCACTTT. This codes for CASSIGTDYNSPLHF. Full variable domain (remainder filled in from reference TRBV19 and TRBJ1-6): DGGITQSPKYLFRKEGQNVTLSCEQNLNHDAMYWYRQDPGQGLRLIYYSQIVNDFQKGDIAEGYSVSREKKESFPLTVTSAQKNPTAFYLCASSIGTDYNSPLHFGNGTRLTVT.

In its sample, this clone was seen a few times. CDR3 coding DNA: TGTGCCAGCATCCAACTGACAGGGGGCCGGGATGGCTACACCTTC. Encoded protein: CASIQLTGGRDGYTF. V gene TRBV28 combines with J gene TRBJ1-2; 10 positions match TRBD1. The CDR3 extends over 15 amino acids. Germline-derived CDR1 and CDR2 are MDHEN and SYDVKM. Unmatched junction bases numbered 11, after V lost 7 bases and J lost 6 bases.

V usage is TRBV19 and J usage is TRBJ1-5; D may be TRBD1 (5 bases). Trimming removed 6 bases at V and 7 bases at J, with 22 bases between. The V gene's germline CDR1 is LNHDA and CDR2 SQIVND (reference sequence). This CDR3 has 16 residues. The CDR3: CASRTPHRPMEQPQHF. Here the CDR3 DNA reads TGTGCCAGTAGAACCCCCCACAGGCCTATGGAGCAGCCCCAGCATTTT.

This sequence joins TRBV11-2 and TRBJ1-1, with D unclear. Trimming removed 6 bases from V and 1 base from J, with 9 bases in between. Germline V gene data show CDR1 as SGHAT and CDR2 as FQNNGV. This CDR3 is 13 amino acids long. The CDR3 loop reads CASSRGGNTEAFF. CDR3 sequence (DNA): TGTGCCAGCAGTCGAGGAGGGAACACTGAAGCTTTCTTT.

The DNA for the CDR3 is TGTGCCAGCGGTCTCGGGCCAGGGCCTGGAAACACCATATATTTT. Translated, it gives CASGLGPGPGNTIYF. The rearrangement uses TRBV2 and TRBJ1-3, with TRBD1 as a possible D gene (5 bases). Germline assignment: CDR1 SNHLY and CDR2 FYNNEI. The V and J ends lost 8 bases and 2 bases respectively, with 16 bases between them. CDR3 length equals 15 residues.

The chain couples TRBV7-2 to TRBJ2-7, with D possibly TRBD1 on 6 matching bases. CDR1 and CDR2 (germline): SGHTA, FQGNSA. The V and J ends lost 1 base and 5 bases respectively, with 15 bases between them. This CDR3 region has 15 residues. In DNA form, the CDR3 reads TGTGCCAGCAGCTTAGATAGTCAGGGGATCGACGAGCAGTACTTC. Residues: CASSLDSQGIDEQYF.

The chain recombines TRBV5-1 with TRBJ2-5; D possibly corresponds to TRBD2 (5 bases). V lost 4 bases to trimming and J lost 3 bases, with 10 bases between them. This CDR3 comprises 13 residues. The germline V gene encodes CDR1 SGHRS and CDR2 YFSETQ. CDR3 DNA sequence: TGCGCCAGCAGCCCCGGAGCGGAAGAGACCCAGTACTTC. It translates to CASSPGAEETQYF.

This chain uses TRBV6-6 with TRBJ1-6; D may be TRBD1 (6 bases). Deletions cut 6 bases from V and 3 bases from J, with 18 bases between. The CDR3 length is 17 residues. Germline V lookup: CDR1 MNHNY, CDR2 SVGAGI (reference sequence). The DNA for the CDR3 is TGTGCCAGCAGCCGAGGGGCCGTCAGGGGCTATAATTCACCCCTCCACTTT. This sequence encodes CASSRGAVRGYNSPLHF.

The genes are TRBV10-3 and TRBJ2-3; the match to TRBD2 covers 7 bases. The CDR3 spans 14 residues. Germline CDR1 ENHRY, CDR2 SYGVKD. V lost 4 bases, J lost 4 bases, and 5 bases stayed unmatched. CDR3 sequence reads: CAISGTREADTQYF. The CDR3 coding sequence is TGTGCCATCAGTGGGACTAGAGAGGCAGATACGCAGTATTTT.

The chain joins TRBV18 to TRBJ1-2; TRBD1 matches at 8 bases. The CDR3 is 14 residues long. Germline V lookup: CDR1 KGHSH, CDR2 LQKENI. V trimming: 6 bases; J trimming: 4 bases; junction bases outside the gene matches: 7. CDR3 nucleotides: TGTGCCAGCTCGCTCTCTGGACAGGGCTATGGCTACACCTTC. It translates to CASSLSGQGYGYTF.

As regards this clone: The sample has other DNA sequences that encode this CDR3 too. The chain links TRBV19 to TRBJ1-1; D gene unclear. This CDR3 comprises 14 residues. Germline V gene sequence: CDR1 LNHDA, CDR2 SQIVND (reference sequence). Between the trimmed V and J ends, which lost 1 base and 4 bases, there was a span of 10 bases. CDR3: CASSIVPRGTEAFF. For the CDR3, the DNA is TGTGCCAGTAGTATAGTTCCACGAGGCACTGAAGCTTTCTTT.

For this clone: At one boundary the junction diverges from the germline segment, which might be a read error. The rearrangement links TRBV5-4 to TRBJ1-1, with 8 bases aligning to TRBD1. This CDR3 is 11 amino acids long. The germline CDR1 and CDR2 sequences are SGHNT and YYREEE (reference sequence). CDR3 region: CASSATGGVSF. CDR3 nucleotide sequence: TGTGCCAGCAGCGCTACAGGGGGTGTTTCTTTT.

The rearrangement joins TRBV6-5 to TRBJ2-1; 8 bases match TRBD1. V lost 6 bases, J lost 3 bases, and 4 bases stayed unmatched. Germline CDR1 MNHEY, CDR2 SVGAGI. This CDR3 spans 14 amino acids. CDR3 protein: CASRRGQDYNEQFF. In nucleotides, the CDR3 is TGTGCCAGCAGAAGGGGACAGGACTACAATGAGCAGTTCTTC.